Ten or more counts support the clone carrying this T cell receptor (beta chain). Its specificity is unknown. Presence of unique molecular identifiers characterized the TCR beta cDNA libraries. The yield from around 1 to 10 million T cells was 500,000 or so cDNA molecules in total. A single record per CDR3 protein comes from TCRdb applying MiXCR to the PCR reads. This table holds roughly 800,000 distinct CDR3 sequences, approximately 30% found once. The data are from a study of post-analysis software for immune sequencing data. Looking at the study overall: Patients with relapsing-remitting, secondary progressive and progressive-relapsing multiple sclerosis courses were all represented.

J gave up 2 bases and V 5 bases, and 8 bases lay outside the gene matches. This CDR3 contains 15 residues. From germline, CDR1 is SQVTM and CDR2 ANQGSEA. Study-wide results and caveats: Compared with controls, patients showed significantly lower normalized Chao1 diversity. Controls showed lower frequencies than patients for five TRBV segments, and TRBV5-6, TRBV5-1 and TRBV20-1 were among these.

This receptor was identified in a girl aged 10-17 years with multiple sclerosis. The sequencing sample was made of blood. V is TRBV29-1 and J is TRBJ2-3, with 9 bases aligning to TRBD2. CDR3 region: CSVSRTSVNTDTQYF. CDR3 DNA: TGCAGCGTTTCGAGGACTAGCGTAAACACAGATACGCAGTATTTT.